Listed below are T cell receptor beta chains from one sample, sequenced in a study of T cell responses to AZD1222 COVID-19 vaccine. Assay: immunoSEQ multiplex PCR; the TCRdb copy retains only in-frame clones and omits some. The data contain about 59,000 clones, approximately 80% of them singletons. The sequencing here drew on peripheral blood, taken on day 0 of AZD1222 vaccination. The origin of the receptors is an adult in good health. Each CDR3 is given with its conserved first and last residue. A D gene is named only where the DNA matches it firmly. For some rows the clone size is stated as once, few or many, or as a class when expanded; others skip it.

V,size,D,J,CDR3,DNA
TRBV5-1,NA,TRBD1,TRBJ2-4,CASSSGQGPNIQYF,TGCGCCAGCAGCTCGGGACAGGGTCCAAACATTCAGTACTTC
TRBV7-9,NA,NA,TRBJ2-5,CASSAPGPVSETQYF,TGTGCCAGCAGCGCCCCGGGGCCGGTCTCGGAGACCCAGTACTTC
TRBV5-1,once,NA,TRBJ2-5,CASSLGVQETQYF,TGCGCCAGCAGCTTAGGCGTTCAGGAGACCCAGTACTTC
TRBV7-9,NA,TRBD1,TRBJ2-1,CASSPPGTVGSNEQFF,TGTGCCAGCAGCCCACCCGGGACAGTAGGTAGCAATGAGCAGTTCTTC
TRBV10-3,NA,NA,TRBJ2-5,CAIRQGEETQYF,TGTGCCATCAGACAGGGAGAAGAGACCCAGTACTTC
TRBV19,NA,NA,TRBJ1-5,CANSPPDRRSDQPQHF,TGTGCCAATTCCCCCCCGGACCGCAGGTCGGATCAGCCCCAGCATTTT
TRBV5-1,NA,TRBD2,TRBJ2-7,CASSQGLAELHYEQYF,TGCGCCAGCAGCCAAGGACTAGCCGAACTACACTACGAGCAGTACTTC
TRBV18,once,NA,TRBJ1-5,CASSPVYSNQPQHF,TGTGCCAGCTCACCGGTATATAGCAATCAGCCCCAGCATTTT
TRBV5-1,NA,TRBD1,TRBJ2-5,CASSPTGYGETQYF,TGCGCCAGCAGCCCGACAGGGTATGGCGAGACCCAGTACTTC
TRBV18,NA,TRBD1,TRBJ2-7,CASSPRQGYYEQYF,TGTGCCAGCTCACCACGACAGGGGTACTACGAGCAGTACTTC
TRBV5-1,NA,NA,TRBJ2-2,CASTRRDLNTGELFF,TGCGCCAGCACCCGCAGGGACCTGAACACCGGGGAGCTGTTTTTT
TRBV18,once,NA,TRBJ2-5,CASSLLYQETQYF,TGTGCCAGCTCACTCTTGTACCAAGAGACCCAGTACTTC
TRBV6-5,once,TRBD1,TRBJ1-2,CASSWDRAAGYTF,TGTGCCAGCAGTTGGGACAGGGCAGCTGGCTACACCTTC
TRBV18,NA,NA,TRBJ1-5,CASSPGENQPQHF,TGTGCCAGCTCACCAGGTGAGAATCAGCCCCAGCATTTT
TRBV5-6,NA,NA,TRBJ2-1,CASSLVVGEEEQFF,TGTGCCAGCAGCTTGGTAGTAGGGGAGGAGGAGCAGTTCTTC
TRBV6-5,NA,NA,TRBJ2-7,CASSYSYSYEQYF,TGTGCCAGCAGTTATTCCTACTCTTACGAGCAGTACTTC
TRBV29-1,NA,NA,TRBJ2-2,CSVERYKGTGELFF,TGCAGCGTTGAACGGTATAAAGGAACCGGGGAGCTGTTTTTT
TRBV6-5,NA,NA,TRBJ1-6,CASSYSIGSNSPLHF,TGTGCCAGCAGTTACTCGATAGGGTCTAATTCACCCCTCCACTTT
TRBV7-9,NA,NA,TRBJ1-1,CASSFSRGSTEAFF,TGTGCCAGCAGCTTTAGTAGGGGGAGCACTGAAGCTTTCTTT
TRBV5-4,NA,NA,TRBJ2-5,CASSFYQGNAETQYF,TGTGCCAGCAGCTTTTATCAGGGGAACGCGGAGACCCAGTACTTC
TRBV5-6,NA,NA,TRBJ2-7,CASSLGWARLNYEQYF,TGTGCCAGCAGCTTGGGATGGGCGCGGCTTAACTACGAGCAGTACTTC
TRBV3-1/TRBV3-2,NA,NA,TRBJ1-3,CASSQALSSGNTIYF,TGTGCCAGCAGCCAGGCACTGAGCTCTGGAAACACCATATATTTT
TRBV7-3,NA,TRBD2,TRBJ2-1,CASSPGLEIDEQFF,TGTGCCAGCAGCCCGGGACTAGAGATCGATGAGCAGTTCTTC
TRBV5-5,NA,NA,TRBJ2-2,CASSLGQATGELFF,TGTGCCAGCAGCTTGGGACAGGCCACCGGGGAGCTGTTTTTT
TRBV19,few,NA,TRBJ2-1,CASSMGMLISYNEQFF,TGTGCCAGTAGTATGGGGATGCTTATCTCCTACAATGAGCAGTTCTTC
TRBV18,NA,NA,TRBJ2-3,CASSLDPRDTQYF,TGTGCCAGCTCGCTGGATCCACGAGATACGCAGTATTTT
TRBV5-4,NA,NA,TRBJ1-6,CASSRQAAGSPLHF,TGTGCCAGCAGCCGACAGGCAGCAGGTTCACCCCTCCACTTT
TRBV4-1,NA,TRBD2,TRBJ2-7,CASSLRTSEYEQYF,TGCGCCAGCAGCCTCCGGACTAGCGAGTACGAGCAGTACTTC
TRBV4-2,NA,NA,TRBJ1-1,CASSPGRDKANTEAFF,TGTGCCAGCAGCCCCGGTAGGGACAAAGCGAACACTGAAGCTTTCTTT
TRBV6-5,NA,NA,TRBJ1-3,CASSSGGGLAGNTIYF,TGTGCCAGCAGTTCCGGGGGGGGACTAGCGGGAAACACCATATATTTT
TRBV19,NA,TRBD1,TRBJ1-5,CASTGTGQPQHF,TGTGCCAGCACAGGGACAGGTCAGCCCCAGCATTTT
TRBV20-1,NA,NA,TRBJ1-4,CSAADGEKLFF,TGCAGTGCAGCGGACGGTGAAAAACTGTTTTTT
TRBV27,NA,NA,TRBJ2-5,CASSLTSLGGLQETQYF,TGTGCCAGCAGTTTAACTAGCCTGGGGGGCCTCCAAGAGACCCAGTACTTC
TRBV13,NA,NA,TRBJ2-1,CASSLRDKSSYNEQFF,TGTGCCAGCAGCCTGAGGGACAAGAGCTCCTACAATGAGCAGTTCTTC
TRBV4-3,NA,NA,TRBJ1-1,CASSQGATVNTEAFF,TGCGCCAGCAGCCAAGGGGCCACAGTGAACACTGAAGCTTTCTTT
TRBV6-5,NA,NA,TRBJ2-2,CASSSVPNTGELFF,TGTGCCAGCAGTTCGGTCCCGAACACCGGGGAGCTGTTTTTT
TRBV30,NA,TRBD1,TRBJ2-3,CAWSVEFLLGQGAMSTDTQYF,TGTGCCTGGAGTGTAGAGTTTTTGCTAGGACAGGGGGCAATGAGCACAGATACGCAGTATTTT
TRBV7-9,NA,NA,TRBJ1-4,CASSLMPGEDEKLFF,TGTGCCAGCAGCTTGATGCCCGGCGAGGATGAAAAACTGTTTTTT
TRBV10-3,NA,NA,TRBJ1-3,CAISDGLGSGNTIYF,TGTGCCATCAGTGATGGCTTGGGCTCTGGAAACACCATATATTTT
TRBV7-2,NA,NA,TRBJ1-3,CASSPRLTGGNTIYF,TGTGCCAGCAGCCCGAGACTAACGGGGGGAAACACCATATATTTT